The source of this TCR beta chain is a study of cytomegalovirus exposure and HLA in healthy donors (TCRdb year 2017). A note on the overall study: In an earlier analysis of under 600 of the donors, 276 Gb of sequence data and 117 million unique TCR beta sequences from 150 million to 200 million T cells were reported. Roughly 300 gigabases of sequencing data and roughly 81 million unique TCR sequences made up an early release that covered roughly 670 HLA-typed donors. Among the roughly 390 genotyped donors, approximately 81% belonged to the genetic ancestry cluster associated with self-reported Caucasian donors. The aim of the study was to test whether cataloging public T cell receptors could identify signatures of past pathogen exposure. The T cell repertoires of 700 or so subjects were profiled by immunosequencing and related to cytomegalovirus serostatus. Besides the first cohort of more than 650 subjects, a separate validation cohort made up of roughly 120 different subjects was used. To predict cytomegalovirus infection status, the study brought together high-throughput TCR immunosequencing, statistical association of individual TCRs with disease status, and machine learning. In a later analysis, previously published TCR beta repertoires from 666 donors were re-analyzed and high-resolution HLA genotyping was added so that TCR occurrence patterns could be studied. Rather than drawing on any new phenotypic data, the later analysis identified candidate immune exposures from TCR beta sequences and the way those sequences occurred across donors. An earlier analysis of approximately 500 of the donors applied high-throughput TCR beta sequencing to assess whether each TCR beta V gene segment acted as functional or pseudogenic. Donor age, sex, ethnicity and CMV serostatus were compiled alongside the repertoire data. Genome-wide SNP genotypes for about three fifths of the roughly 700 donors were used in a later genetic analysis, which treated that subset as a discovery cohort. Every discovery cohort repertoire had been produced on one sequencing platform. HLA typing covered class I and class II loci at four-digit resolution. Typing coverage differed by locus: A, B, C, DRB1 and DQB1 were typed in roughly 620-630 donors, DQA1 in about 510, DPA1 in some 600, and DPB1 in about 450. Because of strong linkage in the cohort, roughly five DR-DQ haplotypes were treated as single units for association and clustering. On average, about 240,000 unique TCR beta nucleotide sequences were sequenced per donor among fewer than 500 genotyped donors of the cohort, with around 19% of those sequences being non-productive. Paper-wide results and their limitations: The authors suggested that the approach could potentially be generalized to other disease states and immunological phenotypes. Sequencing depth was assumed to be roughly uniform across donors in the presence/absence analyses, though that assumption may not hold. Because the 87-base-pair reads could not distinguish some IMGT-functional V segments, including TRBV6-2 and TRBV6-3, those segments were excluded. A later analysis found that most CMV-associated TCR beta chains appeared HLA-restricted, with HLA associations seemingly driven largely by CMV exposure. An association between a missense DCLRE1C variant and V-gene and J-gene trimming of TCR beta chains was found in a later genetic analysis and replicated in an independent cohort. At a false discovery rate of 0.05, a later analysis linked 15,000 to 20,000 TCR beta sequences to specific HLA alleles. When HLA alleles, especially DR and DQ, strongly co-occurred, TCR associations were difficult to assign to individual alleles. A later analysis reported that several top co-occurrence clusters appeared linked to parvovirus B19, influenza, CMV and Epstein-Barr virus. Across donors, most TCR sequences were observed very rarely, whereas some public TCRs were present in many individuals. Only TCR beta chains were sequenced in this cohort, and the absence of alpha or paired-chain data limited detectable features. Compared with equally common non-associated chains, HLA-associated TCR beta chains in a later analysis were more clonally expanded and had lower generation probabilities. In a later analysis, TCR association rates were found to vary across HLA loci, with the most associated TCRs seen for DRB1 alleles and the fewest for HLA-C alleles. Broadly in line with IMGT annotations, most TCR beta V segments showed up in productive rearrangements about 90% or about 30% of the time in an earlier analysis of some 590 of the donors. CMV serostatus was the only immune exposure information available for the cohort. A further reported finding was that TCR beta sequences accurately predicted the HLA-A and HLA-B alleles for most subjects in the first cohort. Correlated functional status among segregating V segments might be attributable to linkage disequilibrium, but an unknown experimental factor could not be ruled out. The classifier was reported to diagnose cytomegalovirus status with high specificity and sensitivity in both the original cohort and the validation cohort. The sequencing pipeline was judged likely to have produced a cluster of highly shared sequence variants as a technical artifact. In a later genetic analysis, fewer N-insertions in productive TCRs were reported among donors in an Asian-associated ancestry cluster than the roughly 700-donor mean. Seventeen rarely observed V segments, including chromosome 9 orphons, were excluded from the earlier analysis of 550 to 700 of the donors because counts were too low. In the study, roughly 160 TCR beta chains were listed as associated with cytomegalovirus. A few of the identified cytomegalovirus-associated TCR beta chains were confirmed in vitro to be specific for cytomegalovirus antigens. Because HLA typing was missing for some donors at each locus, association tests included only the typed subset.

On this clone: This receptor's antigen is unknown. Nothing much larger sits one base from this clone, and base qualities are not available.

Libraries came from the immunoSEQ multiplex PCR assay. For the multiplex PCR, a mixture combining 60 forward primers for TCR Vbeta segments and 13 reverse primers for TCR Jbeta segments was used. Amplification of the CDR3 region of rearranged TCR beta genes was performed with a multiplex PCR assay on genomic DNA. Amplified TCR beta libraries were sequenced as 87-base-pair reads on the Illumina HiSeq System. The authors processed their data as follows. A later analysis tallied approximately 87 million unique TCR beta chains across the 700 or so repertoires, and approximately 11 million of those chains were shared by two or more donors. A nearest-neighbor algorithm error-corrected the raw reads and collapsed the reads into unique sequences, merging closely related sequences to remove PCR and sequencing errors. CDR3 sequences were aligned to IMGT reference sequences to assign V, D and J gene segments. For a sequence to be retained, a match of at least six nucleotides was required to both a V gene segment and a J gene segment. A rearrangement counted as productive if the CDR3 had no stop codons and remained in frame with V and J, and every other rearrangement counted as non-productive. CDR3 was defined according to IMGT convention as the region running from the second conserved V-encoded cysteine to the conserved J-encoded phenylalanine. Sequences without an unambiguous match to a single V gene segment were excluded from the earlier analysis of several hundred of the donors. In an earlier analysis of a few hundred of the donors, V segments were called functional above 56.7% productive rearrangements and were called segregating when the between-donor standard deviation exceeded 5%. A statistical classification framework was built to diagnose cytomegalovirus status from the catalog of TCR beta chain sequences. A later analysis assigned V and J genes by comparing TCR nucleotide sequences with IMGT/GENE-DB human TR gene sequences. The TCRdist pipeline was used in a later analysis to assign CDR3 sequences and most-parsimonious VDJ recombination scenarios. In a later analysis, each TCR beta chain was defined by its CDR3 amino acid sequence together with its V-gene family, and reads without a unique V-gene family were excluded. In a later analysis, fewer than 600 highly shared, low-generation-probability nucleotide sequences were removed to address suspected cross-contamination and a sequencing artifact. For each public chain, a later analysis derived a clonal expansion index from normalized ranks of inferred template counts within each repertoire. In a later analysis, generation probabilities were computed using a VDJ recombination model fitted to out-of-frame rearrangements, and the results were checked against IGoR. A later analysis scored TCR-TCR, TCR-HLA and TCR-CMV co-occurrence with hypergeometric tests, applying a repertoire-size bias correction to TCR pairs. False discovery rates were estimated in a later analysis by permuting HLA or CMV assignments 20 times. A later analysis grouped co-occurring TCRs with DBSCAN, adding TCRdist sequence similarity when clustering within HLA-allele-positive subsets. For co-occurrence clustering, repertoires with fewer than 30,000 or more than 120,000 public chains were excluded, along with a handful of repertoires with anomalous nucleotide sharing. TCRdb limited this immuneACCESS table to in-frame rearrangements with V and J called. A share of clones is missing; checked studies link under half to unresolved V genes, and the rest is unexplained. Clone size and V and J calls were adopted from that table, with D and trimming inferred from the DNA. The sample records about 200,000 clones, over 60% of which are singletons. The ten largest make up more than 1.5% of the sample.

The cohort was made up of about 670 healthy bone marrow donors. At the time of sampling, every cohort member was nominally healthy, though immune exposures that went unrecorded were likely present. The donor was CMV seronegative and was included in the group of around 320 seronegative cohort members. A peripheral blood sample was provided by each donor, and peripheral blood mononuclear cells were used for TCR beta sequencing. Genomic DNA was extracted from the blood cell samples with the Qiagen DNeasy Blood Extraction Kit. Inclusive of the bounding cysteine and phenylalanine, the CDR3 is 15 residues long. Left in the record is the CDR3 DNA by itself, 45 bases read in frame from the first base. Trimming removed 6 bases from V and 4 bases from J; the gene matches leave 9 bases unexplained. According to the germline V gene, CDR1 reads MNHEY and CDR2 reads SVGAGI.

Rearrangement joined TRBV6-5 to TRBJ2-1; 7 of the junction bases match TRBD2. The source material was PBMCs. This sequence originates from a man between 18 and 35 years old in good health and CMV-seronegative. The sequenced DNA: TGTGCCAGCAGACCCGTAGCGGGTCCGTACAATGAGCAGTTCTTC. Translated, this is CASRPVAGPYNEQFF.